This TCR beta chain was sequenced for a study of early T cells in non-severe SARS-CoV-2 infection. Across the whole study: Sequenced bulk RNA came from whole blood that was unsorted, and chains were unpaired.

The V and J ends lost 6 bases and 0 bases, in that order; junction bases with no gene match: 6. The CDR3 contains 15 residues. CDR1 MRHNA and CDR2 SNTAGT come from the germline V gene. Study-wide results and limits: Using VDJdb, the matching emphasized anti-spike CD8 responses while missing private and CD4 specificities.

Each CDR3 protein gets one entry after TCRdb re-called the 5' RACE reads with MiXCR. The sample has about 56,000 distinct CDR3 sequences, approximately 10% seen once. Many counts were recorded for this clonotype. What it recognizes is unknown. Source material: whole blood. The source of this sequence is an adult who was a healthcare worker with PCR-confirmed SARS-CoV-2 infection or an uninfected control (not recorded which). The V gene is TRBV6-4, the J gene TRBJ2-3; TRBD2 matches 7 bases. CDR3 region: CASRRSGASTDTQYF. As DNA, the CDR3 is TGTGCCAGCAGGAGAAGCGGGGCTAGCACAGATACGCAGTATTTT.